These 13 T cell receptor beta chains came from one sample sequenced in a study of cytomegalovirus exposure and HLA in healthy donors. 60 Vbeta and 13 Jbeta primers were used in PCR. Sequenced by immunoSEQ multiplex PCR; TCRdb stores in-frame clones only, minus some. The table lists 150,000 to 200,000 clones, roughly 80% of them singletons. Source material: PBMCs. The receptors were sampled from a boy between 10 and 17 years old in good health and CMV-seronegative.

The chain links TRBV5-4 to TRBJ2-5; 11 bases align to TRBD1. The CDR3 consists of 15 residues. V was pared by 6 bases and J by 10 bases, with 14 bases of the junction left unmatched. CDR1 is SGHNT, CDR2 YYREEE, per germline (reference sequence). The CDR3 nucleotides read TGTGCCAGCACCCCGGGTGGGAGGACAGGGGGCGACCAGTACTTC. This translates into CASTPGGRTGGDQYF. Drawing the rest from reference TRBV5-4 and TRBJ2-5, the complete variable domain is ETGVTQSPTHLIKTRGQQVTLRCSSQSGHNTVSWYQQALGQGPQFIFQYYREEENGRGNFPPRFSGLQFPNYSSELNVNALELDDSALYLCASTPGGRTGGDQYFGPGTRLLVL.

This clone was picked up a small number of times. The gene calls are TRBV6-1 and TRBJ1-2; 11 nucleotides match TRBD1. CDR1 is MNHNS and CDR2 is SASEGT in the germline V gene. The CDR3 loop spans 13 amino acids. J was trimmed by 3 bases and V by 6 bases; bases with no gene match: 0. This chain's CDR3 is CASRDRGHYGYTF. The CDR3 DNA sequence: TGTGCCAGCAGGGACAGGGGGCACTATGGCTACACCTTC.

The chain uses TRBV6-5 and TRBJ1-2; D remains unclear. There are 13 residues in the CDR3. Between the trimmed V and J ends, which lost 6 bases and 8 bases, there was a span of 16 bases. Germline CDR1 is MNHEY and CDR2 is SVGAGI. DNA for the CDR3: TGTGCCAGCAGCCTACCCGGTAGATACGGCTACACCTTC. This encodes CASSLPGRYGYTF.

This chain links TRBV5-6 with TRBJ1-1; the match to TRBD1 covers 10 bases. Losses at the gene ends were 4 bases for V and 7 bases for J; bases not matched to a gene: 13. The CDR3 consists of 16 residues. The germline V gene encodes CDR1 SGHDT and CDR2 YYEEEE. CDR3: CASSATGTGEEDEAFF. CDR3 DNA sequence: TGTGCCAGCAGCGCGACCGGGACAGGGGAAGAGGATGAAGCTTTCTTT.

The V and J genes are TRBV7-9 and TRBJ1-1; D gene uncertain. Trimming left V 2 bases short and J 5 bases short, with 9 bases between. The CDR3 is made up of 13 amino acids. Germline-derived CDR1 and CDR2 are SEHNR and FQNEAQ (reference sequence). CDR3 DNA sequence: TGTGCCAGCAGCTTAAGCTCGGGAACTGAAGCTTTCTTT. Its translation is CASSLSSGTEAFF.

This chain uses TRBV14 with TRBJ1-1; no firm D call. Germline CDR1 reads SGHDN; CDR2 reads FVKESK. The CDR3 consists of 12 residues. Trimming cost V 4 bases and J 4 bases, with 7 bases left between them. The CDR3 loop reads CASSPQATEAFF. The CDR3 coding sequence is TGTGCCAGCAGCCCTCAGGCCACTGAAGCTTTCTTT. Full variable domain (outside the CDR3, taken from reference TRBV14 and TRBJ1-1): EAGVTQFPSHSVIEKGQTVTLRCDPISGHDNLYWYRRVMGKEIKFLLHFVKESKQDESGMPNNRFLAERTGGTYSTLKVQPAELEDSGVYFCASSPQATEAFFGQGTRLTVV.

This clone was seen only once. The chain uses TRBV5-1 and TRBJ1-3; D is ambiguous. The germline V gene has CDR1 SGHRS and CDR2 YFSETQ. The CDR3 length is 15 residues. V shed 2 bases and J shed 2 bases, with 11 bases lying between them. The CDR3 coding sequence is TGCGCCAGCAGCTTCACGGGTATCACTGGAAACACCATATATTTT. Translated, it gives CASSFTGITGNTIYF. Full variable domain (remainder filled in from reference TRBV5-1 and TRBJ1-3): KAGVTQTPRYLIKTRGQQVTLSCSPISGHRSVSWYQQTPGQGLQFLFEYFSETQRNKGNFPGRFSGRQFSNSRSEMNVSTLELGDSALYLCASSFTGITGNTIYFGEGSWLTVV.

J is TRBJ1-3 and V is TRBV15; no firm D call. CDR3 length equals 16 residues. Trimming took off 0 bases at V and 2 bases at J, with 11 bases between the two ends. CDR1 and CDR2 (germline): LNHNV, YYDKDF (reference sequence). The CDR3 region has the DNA TGTGCCACCAGCAGAGATAAAGCTTCACCTGGAAACACCATATATTTT. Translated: CATSRDKASPGNTIYF.

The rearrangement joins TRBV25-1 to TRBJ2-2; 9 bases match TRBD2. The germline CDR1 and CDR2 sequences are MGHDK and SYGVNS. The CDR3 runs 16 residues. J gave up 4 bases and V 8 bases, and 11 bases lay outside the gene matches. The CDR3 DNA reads TGTGCCAGCTGGGCTAGCGGGAAGTCGCCCACCGGGGAGCTGTTTTTT. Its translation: CASWASGKSPTGELFF.

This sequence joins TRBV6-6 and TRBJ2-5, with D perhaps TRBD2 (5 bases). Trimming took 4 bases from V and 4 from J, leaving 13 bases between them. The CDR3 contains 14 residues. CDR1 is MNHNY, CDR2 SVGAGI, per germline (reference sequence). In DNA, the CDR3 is TGTGCCAGCAGTTCACGGGGATCGGGAGAGACCCAGTACTTC. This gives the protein CASSSRGSGETQYF.

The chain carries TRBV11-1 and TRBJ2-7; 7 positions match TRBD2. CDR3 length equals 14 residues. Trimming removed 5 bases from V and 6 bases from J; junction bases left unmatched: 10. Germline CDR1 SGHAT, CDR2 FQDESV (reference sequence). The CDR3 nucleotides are TGTGCCAGCAGCCCGGGACTACCCCTTCTCGAGCAGTACTTC. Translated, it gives CASSPGLPLLEQYF.

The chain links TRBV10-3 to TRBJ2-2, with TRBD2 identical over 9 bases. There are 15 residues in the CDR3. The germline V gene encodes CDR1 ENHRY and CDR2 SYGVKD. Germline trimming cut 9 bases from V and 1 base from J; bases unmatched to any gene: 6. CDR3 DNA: TGTGCCATTGCCTCAGCGGGAGGGAACACCGGGGAGCTGTTTTTT. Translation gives CAIASAGGNTGELFF.

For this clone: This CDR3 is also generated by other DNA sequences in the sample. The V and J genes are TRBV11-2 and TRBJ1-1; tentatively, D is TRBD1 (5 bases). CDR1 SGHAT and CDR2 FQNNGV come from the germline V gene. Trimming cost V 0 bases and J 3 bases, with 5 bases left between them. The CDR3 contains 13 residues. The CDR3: CASSLEQDTEAFF. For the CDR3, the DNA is TGTGCCAGCAGCTTAGAACAGGACACTGAAGCTTTCTTT. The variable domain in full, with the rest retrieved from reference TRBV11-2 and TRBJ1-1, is EAGVAQSPRYKIIEKRQSVAFWCNPISGHATLYWYQQILGQGPKLLIQFQNNGVVDDSQLPKDRFSAERLKGVDSTLKIQPAKLEDSAVYLCASSLEQDTEAFFGQGTRLTVV.